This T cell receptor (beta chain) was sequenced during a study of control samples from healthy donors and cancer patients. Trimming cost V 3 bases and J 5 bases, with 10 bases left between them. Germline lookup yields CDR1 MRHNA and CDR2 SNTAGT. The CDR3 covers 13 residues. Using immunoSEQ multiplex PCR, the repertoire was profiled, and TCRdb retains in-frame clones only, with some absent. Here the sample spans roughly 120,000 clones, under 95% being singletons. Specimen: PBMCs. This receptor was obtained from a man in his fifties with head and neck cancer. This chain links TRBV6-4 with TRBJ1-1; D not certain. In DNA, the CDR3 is TGTGCCAGCAGTGAAGGTGAGGGAACTGAAGCTTTCTTT. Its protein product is CASSEGEGTEAFF.